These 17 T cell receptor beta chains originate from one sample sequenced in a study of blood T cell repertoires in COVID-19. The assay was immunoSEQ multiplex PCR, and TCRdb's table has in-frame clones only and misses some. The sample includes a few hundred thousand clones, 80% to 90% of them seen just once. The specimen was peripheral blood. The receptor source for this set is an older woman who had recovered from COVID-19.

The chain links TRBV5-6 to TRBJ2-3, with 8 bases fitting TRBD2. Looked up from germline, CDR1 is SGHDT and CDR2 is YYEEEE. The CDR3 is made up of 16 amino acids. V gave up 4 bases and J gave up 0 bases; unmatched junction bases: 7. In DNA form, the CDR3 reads TGTGCCAGCAGCCCGCAAGCGGGGGCCAGCACAGATACGCAGTATTTT. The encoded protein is CASSPQAGASTDTQYF. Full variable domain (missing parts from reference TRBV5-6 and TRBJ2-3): DAGVTQSPTHLIKTRGQQVTLRCSPKSGHDTVSWYQQALGQGPQFIFQYYEEEERQRGNFPDRFSGHQFPNYSSELNVNALLLGDSALYLCASSPQAGASTDTQYFGPGTRLTVL.

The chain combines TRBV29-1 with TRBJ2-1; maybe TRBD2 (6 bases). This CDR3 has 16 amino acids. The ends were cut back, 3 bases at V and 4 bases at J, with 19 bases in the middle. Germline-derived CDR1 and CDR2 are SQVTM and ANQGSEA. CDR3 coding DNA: TGCAGCGTTGATGCTTCCCAAACGGGGGATTACAATGAGCAGTTCTTC. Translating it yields CSVDASQTGDYNEQFF.

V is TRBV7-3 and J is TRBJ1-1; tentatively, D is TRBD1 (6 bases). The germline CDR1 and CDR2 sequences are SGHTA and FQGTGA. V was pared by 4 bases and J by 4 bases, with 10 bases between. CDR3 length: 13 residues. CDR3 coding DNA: TGTGCCAGCAGCTCCGGGACACGCACTGAAGCTTTCTTT. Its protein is CASSSGTRTEAFF.

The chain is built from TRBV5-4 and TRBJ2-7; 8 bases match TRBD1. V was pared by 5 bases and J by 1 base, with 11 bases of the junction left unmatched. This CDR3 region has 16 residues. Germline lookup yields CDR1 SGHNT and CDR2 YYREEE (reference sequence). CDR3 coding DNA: TGTGCCAGCAGTGGGACCGGGACAGGACTATCCTACGAGCAGTACTTC. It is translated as CASSGTGTGLSYEQYF.

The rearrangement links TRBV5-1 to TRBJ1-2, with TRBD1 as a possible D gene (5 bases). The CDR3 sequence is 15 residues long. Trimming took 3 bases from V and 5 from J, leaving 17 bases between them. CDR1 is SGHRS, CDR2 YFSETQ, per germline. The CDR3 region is CASSSTSTAIYGYTF. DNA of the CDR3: TGCGCCAGCAGCTCTACTTCGACAGCGATATATGGCTACACCTTC.

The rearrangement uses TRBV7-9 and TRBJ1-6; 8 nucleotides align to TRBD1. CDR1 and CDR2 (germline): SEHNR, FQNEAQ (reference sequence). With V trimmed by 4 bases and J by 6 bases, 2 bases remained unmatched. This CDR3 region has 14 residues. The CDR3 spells CASSSTGANSPLHF. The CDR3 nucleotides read TGTGCCAGCAGCTCGACAGGGGCTAATTCACCCCTCCACTTT.

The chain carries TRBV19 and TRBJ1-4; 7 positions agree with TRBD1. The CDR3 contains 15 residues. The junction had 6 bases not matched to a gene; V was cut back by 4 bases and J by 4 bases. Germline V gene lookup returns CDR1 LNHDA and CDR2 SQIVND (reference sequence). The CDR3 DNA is TGTGCCAGTAGTAACCGACAGGGAGATAATGAAAAACTGTTTTTT. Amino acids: CASSNRQGDNEKLFF. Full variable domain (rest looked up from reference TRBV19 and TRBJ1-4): DGGITQSPKYLFRKEGQNVTLSCEQNLNHDAMYWYRQDPGQGLRLIYYSQIVNDFQKGDIAEGYSVSREKKESFPLTVTSAQKNPTAFYLCASSNRQGDNEKLFFGSGTQLSVL.

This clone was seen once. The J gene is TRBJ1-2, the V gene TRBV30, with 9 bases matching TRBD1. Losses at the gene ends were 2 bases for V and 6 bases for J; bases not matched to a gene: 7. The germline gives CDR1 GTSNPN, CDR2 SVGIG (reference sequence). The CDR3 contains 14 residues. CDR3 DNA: TGTGCCTGGAGTCAGGGTGGGACAGGGAATGGCTACACCTTC. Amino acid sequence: CAWSQGGTGNGYTF.

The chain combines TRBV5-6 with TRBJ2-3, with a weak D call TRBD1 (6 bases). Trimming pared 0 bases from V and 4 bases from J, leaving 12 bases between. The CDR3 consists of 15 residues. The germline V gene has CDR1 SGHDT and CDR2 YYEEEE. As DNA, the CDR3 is TGTGCCAGCAGCTTGGGGTGGGGACAATCAGATACGCAGTATTTT. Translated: CASSLGWGQSDTQYF.

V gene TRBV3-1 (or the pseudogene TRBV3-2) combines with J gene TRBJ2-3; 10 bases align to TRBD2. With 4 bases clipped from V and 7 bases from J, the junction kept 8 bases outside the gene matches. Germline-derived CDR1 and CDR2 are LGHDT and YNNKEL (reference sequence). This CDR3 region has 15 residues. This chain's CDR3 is CASSLTTSGQNTQYF. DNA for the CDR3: TGTGCCAGCAGCCTCACGACTAGCGGGCAAAATACGCAGTATTTT.

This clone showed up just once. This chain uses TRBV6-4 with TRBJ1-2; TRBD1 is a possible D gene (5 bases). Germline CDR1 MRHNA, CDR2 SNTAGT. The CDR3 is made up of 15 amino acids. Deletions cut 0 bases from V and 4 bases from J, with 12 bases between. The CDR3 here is CASSDSPGESYGYTF. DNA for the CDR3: TGTGCCAGCAGTGACTCGCCGGGGGAGAGCTATGGCTACACCTTC.

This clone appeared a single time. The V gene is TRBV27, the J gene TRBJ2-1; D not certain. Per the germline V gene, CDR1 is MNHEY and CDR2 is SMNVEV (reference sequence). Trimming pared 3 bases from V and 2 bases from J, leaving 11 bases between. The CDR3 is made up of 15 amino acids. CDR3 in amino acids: CASSLSVATYNEQFF. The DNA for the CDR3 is TGTGCCAGCAGTTTGTCCGTGGCCACCTACAATGAGCAGTTCTTC.

This chain's CDR3 is CASSLRGQGPLWYEQYF. CDR3 nucleotide sequence: TGTGCCAGCAGCTTAAGGGGACAGGGGCCCCTTTGGTACGAGCAGTACTTC. The V gene is TRBV13, the J gene TRBJ2-7; 10 bases line up with TRBD1. J was trimmed by 4 bases and V by 2 bases; bases with no gene match: 11. Germline V gene sequence: CDR1 PRHDT, CDR2 FYEKMQ (reference sequence). The CDR3 has 17 residues. The full variable domain, its missing parts supplied by reference TRBV13 and TRBJ2-7, is AAGVIQSPRHLIKEKRETATLKCYPIPRHDTVYWYQQGPGQDPQFLISFYEKMQSDKGSIPDRFSAQQFSDYHSELNMSSLELGDSALYFCASSLRGQGPLWYEQYFGPGTRLTVT.

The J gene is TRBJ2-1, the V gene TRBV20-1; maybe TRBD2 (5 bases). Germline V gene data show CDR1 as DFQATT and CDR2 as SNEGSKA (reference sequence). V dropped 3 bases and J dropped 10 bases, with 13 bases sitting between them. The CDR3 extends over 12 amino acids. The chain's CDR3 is CSASHGVGEQFF. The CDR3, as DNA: TGCAGTGCTAGTCACGGGGTTGGGGAGCAGTTCTTC.

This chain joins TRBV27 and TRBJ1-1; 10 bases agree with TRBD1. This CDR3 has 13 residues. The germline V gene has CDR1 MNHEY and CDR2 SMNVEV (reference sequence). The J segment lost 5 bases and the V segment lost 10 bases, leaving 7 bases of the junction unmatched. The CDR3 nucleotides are TGTGCCACCTCACCGGGACAGGGGACTGAAGCTTTCTTT. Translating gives CATSPGQGTEAFF.

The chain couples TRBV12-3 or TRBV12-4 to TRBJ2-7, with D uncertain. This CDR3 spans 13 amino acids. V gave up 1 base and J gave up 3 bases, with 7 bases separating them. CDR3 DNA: TGTGCCAGCAGTTTAGTGCGTGACTACGAGCAGTACTTC. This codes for CASSLVRDYEQYF.

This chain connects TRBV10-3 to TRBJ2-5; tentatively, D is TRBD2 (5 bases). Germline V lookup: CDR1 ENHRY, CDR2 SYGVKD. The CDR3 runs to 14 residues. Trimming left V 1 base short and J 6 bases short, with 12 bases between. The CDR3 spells CAISELRLAQTQYF. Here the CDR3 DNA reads TGTGCCATCAGTGAGTTAAGGCTAGCCCAGACCCAGTACTTC.